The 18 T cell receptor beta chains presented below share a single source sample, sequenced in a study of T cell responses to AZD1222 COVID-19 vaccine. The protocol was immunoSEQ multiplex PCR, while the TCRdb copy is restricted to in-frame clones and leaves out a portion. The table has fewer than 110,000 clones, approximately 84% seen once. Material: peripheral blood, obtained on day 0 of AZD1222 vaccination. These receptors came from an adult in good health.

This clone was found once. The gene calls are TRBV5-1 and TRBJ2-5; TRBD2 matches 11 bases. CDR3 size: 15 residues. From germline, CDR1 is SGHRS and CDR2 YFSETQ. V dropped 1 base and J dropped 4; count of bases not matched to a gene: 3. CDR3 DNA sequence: TGCGCCAGCAGCTTGCTAGCGGGAGGAGGAGAGACCCAGTACTTC. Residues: CASSLLAGGGETQYF.

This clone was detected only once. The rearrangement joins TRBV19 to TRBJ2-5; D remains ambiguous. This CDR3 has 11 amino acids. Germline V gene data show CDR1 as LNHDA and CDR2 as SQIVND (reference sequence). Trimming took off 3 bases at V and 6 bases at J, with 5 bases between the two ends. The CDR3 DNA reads TGTGCCAGTAGTATCCGAAAGACCCAGTACTTC. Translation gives CASSIRKTQYF.

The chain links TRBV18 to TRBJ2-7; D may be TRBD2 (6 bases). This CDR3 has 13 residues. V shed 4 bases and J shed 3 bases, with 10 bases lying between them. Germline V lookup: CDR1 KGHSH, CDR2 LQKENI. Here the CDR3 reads CASSQGLFYEQYF. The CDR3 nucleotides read TGTGCCAGCTCACAGGGACTGTTCTACGAGCAGTACTTC.

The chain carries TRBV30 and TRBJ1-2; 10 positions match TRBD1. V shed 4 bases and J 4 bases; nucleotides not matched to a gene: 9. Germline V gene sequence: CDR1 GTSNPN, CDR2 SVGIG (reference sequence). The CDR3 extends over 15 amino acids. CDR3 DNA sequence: TGTGCCTGGATGATGACAGGGGGCCATGGCTATGGCTACACCTTC. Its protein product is CAWMMTGGHGYGYTF. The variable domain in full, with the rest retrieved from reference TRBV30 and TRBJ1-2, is SQTIHQWPATLVQPVGSPLSLECTVEGTSNPNLYWYRQAAGRGLQLLFYSVGIGQISSEVPQNLSASRPQDRQFILSSKKLLLSDSGFYLCAWMMTGGHGYGYTFGSGTRLTVV.

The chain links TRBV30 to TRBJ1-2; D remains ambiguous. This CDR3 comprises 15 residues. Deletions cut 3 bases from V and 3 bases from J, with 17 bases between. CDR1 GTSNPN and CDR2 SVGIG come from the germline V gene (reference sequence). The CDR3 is CAWSKALTQYYGYTF. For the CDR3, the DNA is TGTGCCTGGAGCAAGGCCCTCACACAGTACTATGGCTACACCTTC.

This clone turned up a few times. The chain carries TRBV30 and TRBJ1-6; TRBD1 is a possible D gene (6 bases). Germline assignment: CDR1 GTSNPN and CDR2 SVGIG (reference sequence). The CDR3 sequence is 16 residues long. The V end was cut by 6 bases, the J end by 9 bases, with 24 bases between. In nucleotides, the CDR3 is TGTGCCTGCCACCCCTTTGGGGGGCGCAAAGGTTCACCCCTCCACTTT. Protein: CACHPFGGRKGSPLHF.

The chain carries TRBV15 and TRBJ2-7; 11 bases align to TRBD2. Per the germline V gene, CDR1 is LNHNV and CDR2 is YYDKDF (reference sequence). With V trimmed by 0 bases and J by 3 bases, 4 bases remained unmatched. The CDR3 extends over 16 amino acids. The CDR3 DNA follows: TGTGCCACCAGCAGAGATGTTGGACTAGCGGGCTACGAGCAGTACTTC. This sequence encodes CATSRDVGLAGYEQYF.

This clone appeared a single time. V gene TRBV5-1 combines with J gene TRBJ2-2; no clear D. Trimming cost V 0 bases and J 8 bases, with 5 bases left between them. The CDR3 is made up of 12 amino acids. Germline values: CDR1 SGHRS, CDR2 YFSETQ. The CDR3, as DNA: TGCGCCAGCAGCTTGGAGGGAGGGGAGCTGTTTTTT. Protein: CASSLEGGELFF. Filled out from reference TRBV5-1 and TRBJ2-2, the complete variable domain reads KAGVTQTPRYLIKTRGQQVTLSCSPISGHRSVSWYQQTPGQGLQFLFEYFSETQRNKGNFPGRFSGRQFSNSRSEMNVSTLELGDSALYLCASSLEGGELFFGEGSRLTVL.

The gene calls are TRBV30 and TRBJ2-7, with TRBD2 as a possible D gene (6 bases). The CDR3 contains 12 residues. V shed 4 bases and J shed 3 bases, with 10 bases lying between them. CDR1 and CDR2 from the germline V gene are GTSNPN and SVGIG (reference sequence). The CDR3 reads CAWMGGDYEQYF. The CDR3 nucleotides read TGTGCCTGGATGGGGGGAGACTACGAGCAGTACTTC.

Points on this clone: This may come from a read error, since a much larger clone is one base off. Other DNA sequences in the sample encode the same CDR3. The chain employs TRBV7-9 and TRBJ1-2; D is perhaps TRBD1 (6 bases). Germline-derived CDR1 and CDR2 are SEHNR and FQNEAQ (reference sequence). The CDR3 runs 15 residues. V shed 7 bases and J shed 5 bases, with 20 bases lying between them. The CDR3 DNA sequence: TGTGCCAGCACCGATTCCGGGGGGGCAGGGTATGGCTACACCTTC. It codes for CASTDSGGAGYGYTF.

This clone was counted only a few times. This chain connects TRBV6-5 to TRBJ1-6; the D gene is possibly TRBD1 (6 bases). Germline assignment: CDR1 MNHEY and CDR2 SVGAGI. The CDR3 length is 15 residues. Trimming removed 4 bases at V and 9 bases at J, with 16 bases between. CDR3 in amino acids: CASSFTQGSGSPLHF. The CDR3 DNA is TGTGCCAGCAGTTTCACACAGGGATCCGGTTCACCCCTCCACTTT.

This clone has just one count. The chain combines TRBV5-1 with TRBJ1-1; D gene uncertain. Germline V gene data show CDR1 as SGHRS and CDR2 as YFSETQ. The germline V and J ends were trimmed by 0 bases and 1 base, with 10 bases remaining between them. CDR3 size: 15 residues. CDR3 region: CASSLAGRENTEAFF. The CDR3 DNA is TGCGCCAGCAGCTTGGCAGGACGGGAGAACACTGAAGCTTTCTTT.

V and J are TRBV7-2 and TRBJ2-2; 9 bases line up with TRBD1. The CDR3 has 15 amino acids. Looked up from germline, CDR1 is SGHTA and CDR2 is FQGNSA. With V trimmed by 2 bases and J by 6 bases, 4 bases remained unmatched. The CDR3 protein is CASSLRQGGSGELFF. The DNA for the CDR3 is TGTGCCAGCAGCTTAAGACAGGGGGGGTCCGGGGAGCTGTTTTTT.

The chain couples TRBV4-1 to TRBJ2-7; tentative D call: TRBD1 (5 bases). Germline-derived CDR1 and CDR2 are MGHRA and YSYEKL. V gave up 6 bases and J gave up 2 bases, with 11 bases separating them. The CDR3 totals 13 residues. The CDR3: CASSPGHAYEQYF. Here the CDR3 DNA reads TGCGCCAGCAGTCCAGGACATGCCTACGAGCAGTACTTC.

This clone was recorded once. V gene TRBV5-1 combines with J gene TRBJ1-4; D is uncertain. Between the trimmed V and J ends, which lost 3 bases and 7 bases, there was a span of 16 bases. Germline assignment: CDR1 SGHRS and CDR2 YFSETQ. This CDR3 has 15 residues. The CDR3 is CASSSDGHDGEKLFF. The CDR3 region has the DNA TGCGCCAGCAGCTCGGACGGCCACGACGGTGAAAAACTGTTTTTT.

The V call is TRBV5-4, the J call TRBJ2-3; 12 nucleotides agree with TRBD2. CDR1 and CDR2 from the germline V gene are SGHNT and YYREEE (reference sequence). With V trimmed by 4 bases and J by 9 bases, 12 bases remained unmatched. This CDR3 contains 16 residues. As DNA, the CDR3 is TGTGCCAGCAGCCCTAGCGGGGGGGGTGATAGGGGAACGCAGTATTTT. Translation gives CASSPSGGGDRGTQYF.

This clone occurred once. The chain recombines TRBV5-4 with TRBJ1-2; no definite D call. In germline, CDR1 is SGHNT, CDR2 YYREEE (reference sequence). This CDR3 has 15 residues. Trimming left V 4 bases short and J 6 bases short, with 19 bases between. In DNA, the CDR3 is TGTGCCAGCAGCCTACCCCTGGGAGAAGGACATGGCTACACCTTC. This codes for CASSLPLGEGHGYTF.

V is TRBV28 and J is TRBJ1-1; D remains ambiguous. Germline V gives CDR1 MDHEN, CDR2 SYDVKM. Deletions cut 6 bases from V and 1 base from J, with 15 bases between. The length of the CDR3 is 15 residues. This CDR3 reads CASSRRSEGNTEAFF. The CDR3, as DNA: TGTGCCAGCAGCCGAAGGTCGGAGGGGAACACTGAAGCTTTCTTT.